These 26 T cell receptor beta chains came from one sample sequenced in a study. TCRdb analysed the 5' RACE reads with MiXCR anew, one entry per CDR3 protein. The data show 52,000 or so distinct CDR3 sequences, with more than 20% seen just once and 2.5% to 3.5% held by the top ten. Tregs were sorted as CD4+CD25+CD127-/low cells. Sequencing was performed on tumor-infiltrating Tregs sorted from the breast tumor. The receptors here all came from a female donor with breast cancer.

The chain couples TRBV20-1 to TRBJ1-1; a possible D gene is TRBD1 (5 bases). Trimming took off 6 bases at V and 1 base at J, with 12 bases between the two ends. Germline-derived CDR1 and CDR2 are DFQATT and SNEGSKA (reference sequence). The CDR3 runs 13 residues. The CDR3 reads CSATGRENTEAFF. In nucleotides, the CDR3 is TGCAGTGCCACGGGACGGGAGAACACTGAAGCTTTCTTT.

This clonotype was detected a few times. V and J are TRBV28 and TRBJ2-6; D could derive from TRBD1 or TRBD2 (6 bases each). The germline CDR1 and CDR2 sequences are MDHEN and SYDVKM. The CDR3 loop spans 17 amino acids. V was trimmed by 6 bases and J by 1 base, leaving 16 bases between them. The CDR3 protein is CASSREGGLSGANVLTF. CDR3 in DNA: TGTGCCAGCAGCCGGGAAGGGGGACTGTCTGGGGCCAACGTCCTGACTTTC.

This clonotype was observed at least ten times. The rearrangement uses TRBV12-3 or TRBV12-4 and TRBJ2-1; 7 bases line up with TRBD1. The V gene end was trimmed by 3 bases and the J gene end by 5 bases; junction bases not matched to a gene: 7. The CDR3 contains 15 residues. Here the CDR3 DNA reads TGTGCCAGCAGTTTTAGGACAGGCACCGACAATGAGCAGTTCTTC. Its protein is CASSFRTGTDNEQFF.

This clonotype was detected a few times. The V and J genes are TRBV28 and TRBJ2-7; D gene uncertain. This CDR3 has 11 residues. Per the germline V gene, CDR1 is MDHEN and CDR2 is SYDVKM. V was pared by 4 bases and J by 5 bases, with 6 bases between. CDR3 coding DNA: TGTGCCAGCAGTTCCAAAGACGAGCAGTACTTC. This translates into CASSSKDEQYF.

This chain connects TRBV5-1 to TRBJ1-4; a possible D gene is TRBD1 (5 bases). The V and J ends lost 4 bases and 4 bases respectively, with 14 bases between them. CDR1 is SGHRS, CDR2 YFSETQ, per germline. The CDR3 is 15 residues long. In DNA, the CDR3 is TGCGCCAGCAGCGGGGCCGGGACCGGTAATGAAAAACTGTTTTTT. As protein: CASSGAGTGNEKLFF.

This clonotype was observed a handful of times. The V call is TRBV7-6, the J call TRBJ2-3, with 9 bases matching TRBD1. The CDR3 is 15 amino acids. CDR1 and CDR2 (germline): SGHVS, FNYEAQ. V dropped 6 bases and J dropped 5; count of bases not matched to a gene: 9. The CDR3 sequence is CASRRAQGAGDTQYF. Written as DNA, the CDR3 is TGTGCCAGCAGAAGAGCACAGGGGGCGGGAGATACGCAGTATTTT.

The CDR3 is CASSERTGGNQPQHF. In DNA form, the CDR3 reads TGTGCCAGCAGTGAACGGACAGGGGGGAATCAGCCCCAGCATTTT. This chain links TRBV6-1 with TRBJ1-5; the match to TRBD1 covers 10 bases. This CDR3 is built from 15 residues. CDR1 is MNHNS and CDR2 is SASEGT in the germline V gene. Trimming at V came to 2 bases and at J to 4 bases, leaving 2 bases not matched to a gene.

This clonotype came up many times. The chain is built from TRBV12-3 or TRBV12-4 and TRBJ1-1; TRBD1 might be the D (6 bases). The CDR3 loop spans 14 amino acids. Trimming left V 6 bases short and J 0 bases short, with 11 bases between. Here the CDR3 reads CASRQGIMNTEAFF. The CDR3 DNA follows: TGTGCCAGCAGACAGGGTATCATGAACACTGAAGCTTTCTTT.

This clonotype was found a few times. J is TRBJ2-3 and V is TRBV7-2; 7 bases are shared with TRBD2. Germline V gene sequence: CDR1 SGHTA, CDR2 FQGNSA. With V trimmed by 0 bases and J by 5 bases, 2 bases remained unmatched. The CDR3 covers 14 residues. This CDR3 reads CASSLAGGRDTQYF. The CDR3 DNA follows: TGTGCCAGCAGCTTAGCGGGAGGGCGAGATACGCAGTATTTT.

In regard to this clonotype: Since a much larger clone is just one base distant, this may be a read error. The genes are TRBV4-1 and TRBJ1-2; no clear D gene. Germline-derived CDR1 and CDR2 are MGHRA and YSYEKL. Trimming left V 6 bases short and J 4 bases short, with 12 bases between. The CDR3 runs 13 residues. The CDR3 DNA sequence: TGCGCCAGCAGAGACGAAGCAGTCTATGGCTACACCTTC. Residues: CASRDEAVYGYTF.

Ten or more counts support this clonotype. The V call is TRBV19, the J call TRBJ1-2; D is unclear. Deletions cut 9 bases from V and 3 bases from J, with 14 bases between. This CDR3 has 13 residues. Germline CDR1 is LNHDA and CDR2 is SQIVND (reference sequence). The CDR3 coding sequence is TGTGCCAGCCGCAACGACGAATACTATGGCTACACCTTC. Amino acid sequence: CASRNDEYYGYTF.

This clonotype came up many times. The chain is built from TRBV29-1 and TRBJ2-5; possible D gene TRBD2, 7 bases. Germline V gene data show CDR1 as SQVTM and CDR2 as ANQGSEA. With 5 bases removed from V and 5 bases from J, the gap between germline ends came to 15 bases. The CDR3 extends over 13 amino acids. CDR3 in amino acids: CSVNTGGRETQYF. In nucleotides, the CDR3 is TGCAGCGTTAACACCGGGGGGCGGGAGACCCAGTACTTC. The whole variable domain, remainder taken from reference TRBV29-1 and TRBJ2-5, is SAVISQKPSRDICQRGTSLTIQCQVDSQVTMMFWYRQQPGQSLTLIATANQGSEATYESGFVIDKFPISRPNLTFSTLTVSNMSPEDSSIYLCSVNTGGRETQYFGPGTRLLVL.

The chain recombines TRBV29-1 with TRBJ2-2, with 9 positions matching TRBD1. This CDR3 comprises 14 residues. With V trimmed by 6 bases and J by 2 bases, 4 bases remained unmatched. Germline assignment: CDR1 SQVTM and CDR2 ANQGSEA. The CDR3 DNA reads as TGCAGCGTCTCACAGGGGGCCAACACCGGGGAGCTGTTTTTT. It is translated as CSVSQGANTGELFF.

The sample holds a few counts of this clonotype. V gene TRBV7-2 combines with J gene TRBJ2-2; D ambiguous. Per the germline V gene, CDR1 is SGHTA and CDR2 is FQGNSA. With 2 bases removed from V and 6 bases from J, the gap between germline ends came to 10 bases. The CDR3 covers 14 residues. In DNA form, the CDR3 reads TGTGCCAGCAGCTTAAACGGCGCTGCCGGGGAGCTGTTTTTT. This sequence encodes CASSLNGAAGELFF.

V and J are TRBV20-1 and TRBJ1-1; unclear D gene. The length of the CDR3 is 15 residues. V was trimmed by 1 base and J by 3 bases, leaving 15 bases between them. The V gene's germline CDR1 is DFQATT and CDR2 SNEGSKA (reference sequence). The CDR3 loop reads CSARGRVLSYTEAFF. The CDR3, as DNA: TGCAGTGCTAGAGGAAGAGTGCTTTCGTACACTGAAGCTTTCTTT.

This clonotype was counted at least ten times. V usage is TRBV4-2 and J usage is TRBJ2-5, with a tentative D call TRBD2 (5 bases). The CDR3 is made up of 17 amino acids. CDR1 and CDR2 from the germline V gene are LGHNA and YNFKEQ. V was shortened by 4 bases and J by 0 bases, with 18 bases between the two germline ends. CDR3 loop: CASSPSGGRNHQETQYF. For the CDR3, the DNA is TGTGCCAGCAGCCCCTCCGGAGGCAGGAACCACCAAGAGACCCAGTACTTC.

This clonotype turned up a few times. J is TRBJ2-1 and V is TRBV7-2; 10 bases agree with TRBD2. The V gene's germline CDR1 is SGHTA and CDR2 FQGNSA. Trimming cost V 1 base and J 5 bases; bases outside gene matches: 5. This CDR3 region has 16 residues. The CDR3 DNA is TGTGCCAGCAGCTTAGGGCTAGCGGGAGACAACAATGAGCAGTTCTTC. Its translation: CASSLGLAGDNNEQFF.

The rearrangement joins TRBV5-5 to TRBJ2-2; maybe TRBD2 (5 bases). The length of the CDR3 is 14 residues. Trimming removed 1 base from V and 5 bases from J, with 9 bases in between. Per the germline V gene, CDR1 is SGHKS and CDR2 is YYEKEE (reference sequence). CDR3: CASSLSRGTGELFF. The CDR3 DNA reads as TGTGCCAGCAGCTTGTCTCGGGGAACCGGGGAGCTGTTTTTT.

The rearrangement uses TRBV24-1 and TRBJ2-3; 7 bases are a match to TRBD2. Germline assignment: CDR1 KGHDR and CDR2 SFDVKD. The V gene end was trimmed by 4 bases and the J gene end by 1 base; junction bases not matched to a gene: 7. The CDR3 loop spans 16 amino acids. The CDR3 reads CATSDHASGGTDTQYF. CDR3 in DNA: TGTGCCACCAGTGACCATGCTAGCGGAGGCACAGATACGCAGTATTTT.

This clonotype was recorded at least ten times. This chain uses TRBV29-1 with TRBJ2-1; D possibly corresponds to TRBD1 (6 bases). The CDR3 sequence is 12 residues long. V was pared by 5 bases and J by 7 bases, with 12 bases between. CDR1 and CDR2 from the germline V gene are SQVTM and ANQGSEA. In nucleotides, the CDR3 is TGCAGCGTTCGCCCTAGGGGGAATGAGCAGTTCTTC. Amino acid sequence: CSVRPRGNEQFF.

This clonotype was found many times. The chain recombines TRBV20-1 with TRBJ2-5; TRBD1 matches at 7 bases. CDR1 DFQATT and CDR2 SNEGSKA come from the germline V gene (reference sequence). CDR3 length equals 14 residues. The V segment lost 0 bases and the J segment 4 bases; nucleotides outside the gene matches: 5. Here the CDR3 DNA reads TGCAGTGCTAGAGAGGACAGGTCCAGAGAGACCCAGTACTTC. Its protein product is CSAREDRSRETQYF.

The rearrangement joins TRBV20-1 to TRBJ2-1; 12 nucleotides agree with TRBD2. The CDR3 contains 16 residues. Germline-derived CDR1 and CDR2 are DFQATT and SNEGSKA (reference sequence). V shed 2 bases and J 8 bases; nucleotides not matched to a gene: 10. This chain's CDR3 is CSARRVKRLAGDEQFF. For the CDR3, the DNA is TGCAGTGCTAGAAGGGTTAAAAGACTAGCGGGAGATGAGCAGTTCTTC.

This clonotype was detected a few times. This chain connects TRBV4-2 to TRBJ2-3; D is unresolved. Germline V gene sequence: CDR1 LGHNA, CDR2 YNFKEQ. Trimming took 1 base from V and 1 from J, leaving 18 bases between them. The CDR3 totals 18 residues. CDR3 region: CASSQGPERVSGTDTQYF. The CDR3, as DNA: TGTGCCAGCAGCCAAGGGCCGGAGAGAGTCAGCGGCACAGATACGCAGTATTTT.

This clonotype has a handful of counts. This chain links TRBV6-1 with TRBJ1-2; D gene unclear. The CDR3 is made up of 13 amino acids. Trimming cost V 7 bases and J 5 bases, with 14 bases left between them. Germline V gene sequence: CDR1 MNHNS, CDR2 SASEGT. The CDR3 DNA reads TGTGCCAGCATTGAGGGCGGAGAATATGGCTACACCTTC. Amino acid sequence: CASIEGGEYGYTF.

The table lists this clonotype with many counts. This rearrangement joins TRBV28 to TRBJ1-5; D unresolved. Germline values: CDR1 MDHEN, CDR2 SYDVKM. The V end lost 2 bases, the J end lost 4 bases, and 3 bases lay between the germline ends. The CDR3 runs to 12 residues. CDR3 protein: CASSLENQPQHF. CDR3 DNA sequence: TGTGCCAGCAGTTTAGAGAATCAGCCCCAGCATTTT.

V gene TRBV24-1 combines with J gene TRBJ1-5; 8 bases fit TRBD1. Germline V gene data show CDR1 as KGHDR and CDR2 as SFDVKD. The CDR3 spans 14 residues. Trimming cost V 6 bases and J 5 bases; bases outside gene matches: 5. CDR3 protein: CATSPGGNYQPQHF. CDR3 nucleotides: TGTGCCACCAGTCCAGGGGGCAATTATCAGCCCCAGCATTTT.